This TCR beta chain comes out of a study of T cell responses to AZD1222 COVID-19 vaccine. This clone was detected ten times or more. TCRdb keeps only in-frame clones here, not all; method: immunoSEQ multiplex PCR. The sample consists of some 170,000 clones, roughly 92% of them appearing once. Looked up from germline, CDR1 is MNHEY and CDR2 is SVGAGI. This CDR3 is built from 14 residues. The V and J ends lost 10 bases and 5 bases, in that order; junction bases with no gene match: 8. The specimen comprised peripheral blood, sampled on day 0 of AZD1222 vaccination. The chain uses TRBV6-5 and TRBJ2-2; the match to TRBD1 covers 9 bases. The receptor was derived from an adult in good health. The CDR3 DNA reads TGTGCCACGCAGGACAGGGGAGGAACCGGGGAGCTGTTTTTT. It encodes CATQDRGGTGELFF.